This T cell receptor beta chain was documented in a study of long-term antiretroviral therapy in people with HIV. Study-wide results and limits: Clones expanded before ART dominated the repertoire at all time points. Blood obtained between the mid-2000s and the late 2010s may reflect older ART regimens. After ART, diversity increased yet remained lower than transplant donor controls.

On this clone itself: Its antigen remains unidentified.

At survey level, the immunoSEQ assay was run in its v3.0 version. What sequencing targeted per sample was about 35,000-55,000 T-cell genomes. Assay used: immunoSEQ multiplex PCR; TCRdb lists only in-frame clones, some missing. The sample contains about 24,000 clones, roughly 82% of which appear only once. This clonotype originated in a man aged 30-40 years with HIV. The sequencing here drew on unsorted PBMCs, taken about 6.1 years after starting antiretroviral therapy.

CDR3 protein: CASVRTGDNTGELFF. For the CDR3, the DNA is TGTGCCAGTGTCAGGACAGGCGACAACACCGGGGAGCTGTTTTTT. This chain links TRBV6-5 with TRBJ2-2; 7 nucleotides match TRBD1. Germline values: CDR1 MNHEY, CDR2 SVGAGI. This CDR3 is 15 amino acids long. The V segment lost 9 bases and the J segment 2 bases; nucleotides outside the gene matches: 9.